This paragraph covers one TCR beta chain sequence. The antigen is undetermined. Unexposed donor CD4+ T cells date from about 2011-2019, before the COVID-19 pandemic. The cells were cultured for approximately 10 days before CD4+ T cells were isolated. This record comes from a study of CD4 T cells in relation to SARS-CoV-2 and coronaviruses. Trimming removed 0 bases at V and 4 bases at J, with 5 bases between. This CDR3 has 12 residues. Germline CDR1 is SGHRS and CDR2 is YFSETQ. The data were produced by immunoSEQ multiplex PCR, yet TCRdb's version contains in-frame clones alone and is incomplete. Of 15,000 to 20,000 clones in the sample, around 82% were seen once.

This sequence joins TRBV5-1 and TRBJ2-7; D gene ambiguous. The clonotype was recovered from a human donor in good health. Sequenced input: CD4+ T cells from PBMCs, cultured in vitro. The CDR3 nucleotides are TGCGCCAGCAGCTTGGAGGGATACGAGCAGTACTTC. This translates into CASSLEGYEQYF.